Here is one T cell receptor (beta chain) with its context. Its target is not known. Germline CDR1 reads SGHAT; CDR2 reads FQNNGV. This CDR3 spans 12 amino acids. V lost 6 bases and J 2 bases, leaving 6 bases between the germline ends. The source of the sample is a study of shared clonotypes between healthy human individuals. Findings and limits, study-wide: Among the subsets, naive ones generally showed larger estimated richness than memory ones. Sharing across several donors was seen in 4.5% to 5.5% of naive CD4 clonotypes.

Sequencing used immunoSEQ multiplex PCR; TCRdb keeps in-frame clones, though not all of them. The sample carries some 2 million clones, approximately 95% recorded once. CD8 cells regarded as naive lacked CD45RO, were positively chosen for CCR7, and omitted terminally differentiated effector memory CD45RA+ cells. The chain links TRBV11-2 to TRBJ2-3, with D unclear. This clonotype was obtained from a man aged 18 to 35 in good health. Sequencing input: naive CD8+ T cells sorted from blood. CDR3 DNA sequence: TGTGCCAGCAGGGCCGACACAGATACGCAGTATTTT. Residues: CASRADTDTQYF.